These T cell receptor beta chains were read from a single sample in a study of response to subunit inactivated influenza vaccine. TCRdb passed the RT-PCR reads through MiXCR, listing each CDR3 protein once. The sample includes hundreds of thousands of distinct CDR3 sequences, under 9% of them seen just once. Here the sequenced sample was PBMCs from blood, taken roughly 24 months after vaccination. These receptors were taken from a man aged 50-75 years who received an inactivated influenza vaccine. The CDR3 runs from the conserved cysteine through the conserved F or W. D genes are given only for firm matches. Not every row has a clone size; where given, it reads once, few, many or a size class.

TRBJ2-4 | TRBV12-3/TRBV12-4 | - | many | CASNSGAKNIQYF | TGTGCCAGCAATAGCGGTGCCAAAAACATTCAGTACTTC
TRBJ1-2 | TRBV12-3/TRBV12-4 | - | - | CASSRDFEGGYTF | TGTGCCAGCAGTCGGGACTTCGAAGGAGGCTACACCTTC
TRBJ2-2 | TRBV4-3 | - | few | CASSQEVTNTGELFF | TGCGCCAGCAGCCAAGAAGTGACGAACACCGGGGAGCTGTTTTTT
TRBJ1-6 | TRBV7-8 | TRBD1 | - | CASSLEEGATPLHF | TGTGCCAGCAGCTTAGAGGAGGGGGCGACACCCCTCCACTTT
TRBJ2-1 | TRBV9 | TRBD2 | few | CASSILSGRMDEQFF | TGTGCCAGCAGCATCTTGAGCGGGAGGATGGATGAGCAGTTCTTC
TRBJ2-1 | TRBV2 | - | - | CASKFPGTLVFNEQFF | TGTGCCAGCAAATTTCCGGGGACTTTGGTGTTCAATGAGCAGTTCTTC
TRBJ2-1 | TRBV27 | - | - | CASSLKLDNYNEQFF | TGTGCCAGCAGTTTAAAACTTGACAACTACAATGAGCAGTTCTTC
TRBJ2-7 | TRBV27 | - | few | CASRRGIFDYEQYF | TGTGCCAGCAGAAGGGGGATTTTCGACTACGAGCAGTACTTC
TRBJ1-2 | TRBV28 | TRBD1 | many | CASSSEATGGVGYGYTF | TGTGCCAGCAGTTCGGAGGCGACAGGGGGCGTTGGCTATGGCTACACCTTC
TRBJ1-4 | TRBV12-3/TRBV12-4 | - | few | CASSLQGIREKLFF | TGTGCCAGCAGTTTACAGGGCATACGTGAAAAACTGTTTTTT
TRBJ2-5 | TRBV29-1 | - | - | CSAAGRRETQYF | TGCAGCGCCGCGGGACGGAGGGAGACCCAGTACTTC
TRBJ2-3 | TRBV7-9 | - | - | CASSEWGLADTQYF | TGTGCCAGCAGCGAGTGGGGGCTCGCAGATACGCAGTATTTT
TRBJ2-3 | TRBV18 | - | - | CASSRGRAPTDTQYF | TGTGCCAGCTCACGCGGGCGGGCCCCTACAGATACGCAGTATTTT
TRBJ1-2 | TRBV6-5 | TRBD1 | few | CASSYTRGRGLSGYTF | TGTGCCAGCAGTTACACCCGGGGCAGGGGGTTGTCTGGCTACACCTTC
TRBJ1-4 | TRBV3-1 | TRBD1 | - | CASRHGQGEEKLFF | TGTGCCAGCAGACACGGACAGGGTGAAGAAAAACTGTTTTTT
TRBJ1-5 | TRBV2 | TRBD1 | few | CASRGQGSTMSNQPQHF | TGTGCCAGCAGGGGACAGGGCTCAACCATGAGCAATCAGCCCCAGCATTTT
TRBJ2-2 | TRBV7-2 | TRBD1 | - | CGTGTVGHGELFF | TGTGGGACCGGGACAGTGGGTCACGGGGAGCTGTTTTTT
TRBJ2-2 | TRBV29-1 | TRBD1 | few | CSAMDRVDTGELFF | TGCAGCGCGATGGACAGGGTTGACACCGGGGAGCTGTTTTTT
TRBJ2-7 | TRBV11-2 | TRBD2 | few | CASSLSFSGGRSSYEQYF | TGTGCCAGCAGCTTAAGTTTTAGCGGGGGCCGAAGCTCCTACGAGCAGTACTTC